These 10 T cell receptor beta chains were all obtained from the same sample, sequenced in a study of T cells in Graves' hyperthyroidism and ophthalmopathy. Amplification of TCR beta CDR3 regions used RNA as the template. HTBI primers were used for first-round RT-PCR of the TCR CDR3. MiXCR, applied by TCRdb to the multiplex PCR reads, yields one record per CDR3 protein. The sample contains roughly 61,000 distinct CDR3 sequences, approximately 53% of which appear only once. Sequenced: blood. The receptors were sampled from a woman aged 60-75 years with Graves' ophthalmopathy.

Points on this clonotype: The conserved final phenylalanine or tryptophan is absent from the CDR3, which likely points to a read error. This sequence joins TRBV20-1 and TRBJ2-2; the match to TRBD1 covers 9 bases. Looked up from germline, CDR1 is DFQATT and CDR2 is SNEGSKA (reference sequence). V shed 3 bases and J 7 bases; nucleotides not matched to a gene: 3. The CDR3 is 13 amino acids. CDR3 sequence: CSARGQGSGELFL. The CDR3 bases are TGCAGTGCTAGGGGACAGGGCAGCGGGGAGCTGTTTCTT.

The V call is TRBV20-1, the J call TRBJ1-3, with D maybe TRBD1 (6 bases). This CDR3 region has 13 residues. Germline loops: CDR1 DFQATT, CDR2 SNEGSKA (reference sequence). V was shortened by 6 bases and J by 6 bases, with 15 bases between the two germline ends. The CDR3 DNA reads as TGCAGTGCCCTCTCCGGGGGGCAAAACACCATATATTTT. This codes for CSALSGGQNTIYF.

About this clonotype: A read error may account for a junction end that differs from germline. The CDR3: CASSIRRVLNERYF. The CDR3 coding sequence is TGTGCCAGCAGTATCCGCAGGGTACTAAACGAGCGGTACTTC. This chain connects TRBV2 to TRBJ2-7; possible D gene TRBD1, 5 bases. CDR3 length: 14 residues. Germline-derived CDR1 and CDR2 are SNHLY and FYNNEI.

The rearrangement uses TRBV21-1 and TRBJ2-7. TRBV21-1 represents a pseudogene. The CDR3 length is 13 residues. The CDR3 region is CASSVKRAYEQYF. The CDR3 DNA sequence: TGTGCCAGCAGTGTAAAGCGAGCCTACGAGCAGTACTTC.

This clonotype was picked up many times. V and J are TRBV11-2 and TRBJ2-7, with D perhaps matching TRBD1 (6 bases). The CDR3 contains 15 residues. In germline, CDR1 is SGHAT, CDR2 FQNNGV. Trimming shortened V by 0 bases and J by 1 base, and 10 bases separated the two germline ends. CDR3 sequence reads: CASSLDAGTSYEQYF. DNA of the CDR3: TGTGCCAGCAGCTTAGATGCCGGGACATCCTACGAGCAGTACTTC.

This clonotype was seen a few times. This could be a read error, since a much larger clone is one nucleotide away. The chain couples TRBV6-5 to TRBJ2-7; 9 nucleotides line up with TRBD2. CDR1 and CDR2 from the germline V gene are MNHEY and SVGAGI. V was clipped by 2 bases and J by 2 bases; unmatched bases: 4. CDR3 length: 15 amino acids. As DNA, the CDR3 is TGTGCCAGCAGTTACGTGACTAGCGGCGCCTACGAGCAGTACTTC. It yields the protein CASSYVTSGAYEQYF.

In nucleotides, the CDR3 is TGTGCCAGCAGCCAAGGACTAGCGGCCTACAATGAGCAGTTCTTC. Its translation: CASSQGLAAYNEQFF. The chain combines TRBV14 with TRBJ2-1, with 9 bases matching TRBD2. Per the germline V gene, CDR1 is SGHDN and CDR2 is FVKESK. This CDR3 has 15 amino acids. Trimming removed 1 base from V and 2 bases from J; junction bases left unmatched: 0.

The V gene is TRBV7-2, the J gene TRBJ2-2, with 9 bases lining up with TRBD1. The CDR3 runs to 17 residues. V lost 1 base and J lost 7; bases outside the gene matches: 10. Germline CDR1 SGHTA, CDR2 FQGNSA. The CDR3 DNA is TGTGCCAGCAGCTTAGAGGGAGGGACAGGGTTTCACGGGGAGCTGTTTTTT. As protein: CASSLEGGTGFHGELFF.

This clonotype was seen once. The genes are TRBV2 and TRBJ2-5; TRBD2 matches 14 bases. This CDR3 contains 16 residues. Per germline, CDR1 SNHLY and CDR2 FYNNEI. With V trimmed by 7 bases and J by 2 bases, 6 bases remained unmatched. DNA for the CDR3: TGTGCCAGCACCCGAGGGACTAGCGGGGGTCAAGAGACCCAGTACTTC. Amino acid sequence: CASTRGTSGGQETQYF.

This clonotype was counted many times. The chain employs TRBV6-2 or TRBV6-3 and TRBJ2-2, with TRBD1 matching 8 bases. Trimming removed 6 bases from V and 3 bases from J; junction bases left unmatched: 3. Germline loops: CDR1 MNHEY, CDR2 SVGEGT. The CDR3 loop spans 14 amino acids. The CDR3 is CASSQGADTGELFF. CDR3 DNA: TGTGCCAGCAGCCAGGGGGCAGACACCGGGGAGCTGTTTTTT.